This T cell receptor (beta chain) derives from a study of OX40 agonist ivuxolimab in advanced cancers. Background on the whole study: Ivuxolimab, which targeted the costimulatory receptor OX40 (CD134), was an agonistic, fully human IgG2 monoclonal antibody. Intravenous ivuxolimab was administered to patients every 2 weeks at six dose levels: 0.01, 0.1, 0.3, 1.5, 3 and 10 mg/kg. Of the 50 or so patients in dose escalation, about 20 had hepatocellular carcinoma, about 15 had melanoma, 9 had renal cell carcinoma and 9 had head and neck cancer. A male proportion of about 79% and a mean age of roughly 55 years, ranging from about 20 to 85, were recorded for the dose-escalation cohort. Patients were allowed to have had prior anti-PD-1, anti-PD-L1 or anti-CTLA-4 therapy, and around 40% of the dose-escalation patients had previously received checkpoint inhibitors. Partial responses occurred in three dose-escalation patients: two with cutaneous melanoma and one with hepatocellular carcinoma. The point of sequencing TCRbeta in the periphery was to test whether ivuxolimab changed TCR sequence diversity and drove clonal T-cell expansion. The monotherapy dose-escalation portion (N of about 50 patients) of the phase I ivuxolimab trial is reported in the paper. The investigation overall reported the following: Clonal expansion of both CD4+ and CD8+ blood T cells was observed from baseline to week 6 at doses 0.1 to 3.0 mg/kg. Low levels of normalized T-cell clonal expansion were also seen in some patients who did not respond. In the 0.1-3.0 mg/kg groups, partial responders had among the lowest normalized peripheral clonal expansion, particularly in CD8+ T cells. After ivuxolimab, expanded clones were on average more numerous among CD8+ T cells than among CD4+ T cells. Antigen specificity was not determined for the clonally expanded peripheral T cells.

Patients with autoimmune disease history or receiving systemic immunosuppression were excluded from the trial. Peripheral blood for TCR sequencing was collected from all dose cohorts at baseline, on cycle 4 day 1, and on cycle 7 day 1. The samples were drawn from a first-in-human, open-label, multicenter phase I dose-escalation trial of ivuxolimab. Adults with locally advanced or metastatic melanoma, renal cell carcinoma, hepatocellular carcinoma or head and neck squamous cell carcinoma were enrolled in the trial. Before TCR sequencing, CD4+ and CD8+ T cells were separately sorted from peripheral blood. Genomic DNA was extracted from sorted cells for sequencing of the TCRbeta CDR3 region. The immunoSEQ Assay was used to sequence the TCRbeta CDR3 regions. Imported from immuneACCESS, the table was reduced by TCRdb to in-frame sequences with V and J called. These copies leave out some clones; in studies compared against another copy, an unresolved V gene accounts for under half, and the cause of the remainder is not known. The sample contains around 71,000 clones, about 88% of them found a single time. The leading ten clones occupy 0.9% to 1.2% of the sample.

V sheds 7 bases and J sheds 0 bases, leaving 11 bases between their ends. The cysteine opens and the phenylalanine closes a CDR3 of 14 amino acids. CDR3 DNA is the only sequence kept; it has 42 bases, read in frame from the first base. The CDR1 and CDR2 encoded by the germline V gene (reference sequence) are MNHEY and SMNVEV. As regards this clone: Which antigen it targets is not known. Base qualities were left out, and no much larger clone turns up one base away.

This clonotype originated in an adult with an advanced solid tumor such as melanoma, head and neck, liver or kidney cancer. This chain joins TRBV27 to TRBJ2-3, with the D gene not clear enough to name. This sample comprised CD4+ or CD8+ T cells sorted from blood, obtained in a trial of the OX40 agonist ivuxolimab. The CDR3 protein: CASTRTFSTDTQYF. The DNA sequence reads TGTGCCAGCACCCGGACGTTTAGCACAGATACGCAGTATTTT.